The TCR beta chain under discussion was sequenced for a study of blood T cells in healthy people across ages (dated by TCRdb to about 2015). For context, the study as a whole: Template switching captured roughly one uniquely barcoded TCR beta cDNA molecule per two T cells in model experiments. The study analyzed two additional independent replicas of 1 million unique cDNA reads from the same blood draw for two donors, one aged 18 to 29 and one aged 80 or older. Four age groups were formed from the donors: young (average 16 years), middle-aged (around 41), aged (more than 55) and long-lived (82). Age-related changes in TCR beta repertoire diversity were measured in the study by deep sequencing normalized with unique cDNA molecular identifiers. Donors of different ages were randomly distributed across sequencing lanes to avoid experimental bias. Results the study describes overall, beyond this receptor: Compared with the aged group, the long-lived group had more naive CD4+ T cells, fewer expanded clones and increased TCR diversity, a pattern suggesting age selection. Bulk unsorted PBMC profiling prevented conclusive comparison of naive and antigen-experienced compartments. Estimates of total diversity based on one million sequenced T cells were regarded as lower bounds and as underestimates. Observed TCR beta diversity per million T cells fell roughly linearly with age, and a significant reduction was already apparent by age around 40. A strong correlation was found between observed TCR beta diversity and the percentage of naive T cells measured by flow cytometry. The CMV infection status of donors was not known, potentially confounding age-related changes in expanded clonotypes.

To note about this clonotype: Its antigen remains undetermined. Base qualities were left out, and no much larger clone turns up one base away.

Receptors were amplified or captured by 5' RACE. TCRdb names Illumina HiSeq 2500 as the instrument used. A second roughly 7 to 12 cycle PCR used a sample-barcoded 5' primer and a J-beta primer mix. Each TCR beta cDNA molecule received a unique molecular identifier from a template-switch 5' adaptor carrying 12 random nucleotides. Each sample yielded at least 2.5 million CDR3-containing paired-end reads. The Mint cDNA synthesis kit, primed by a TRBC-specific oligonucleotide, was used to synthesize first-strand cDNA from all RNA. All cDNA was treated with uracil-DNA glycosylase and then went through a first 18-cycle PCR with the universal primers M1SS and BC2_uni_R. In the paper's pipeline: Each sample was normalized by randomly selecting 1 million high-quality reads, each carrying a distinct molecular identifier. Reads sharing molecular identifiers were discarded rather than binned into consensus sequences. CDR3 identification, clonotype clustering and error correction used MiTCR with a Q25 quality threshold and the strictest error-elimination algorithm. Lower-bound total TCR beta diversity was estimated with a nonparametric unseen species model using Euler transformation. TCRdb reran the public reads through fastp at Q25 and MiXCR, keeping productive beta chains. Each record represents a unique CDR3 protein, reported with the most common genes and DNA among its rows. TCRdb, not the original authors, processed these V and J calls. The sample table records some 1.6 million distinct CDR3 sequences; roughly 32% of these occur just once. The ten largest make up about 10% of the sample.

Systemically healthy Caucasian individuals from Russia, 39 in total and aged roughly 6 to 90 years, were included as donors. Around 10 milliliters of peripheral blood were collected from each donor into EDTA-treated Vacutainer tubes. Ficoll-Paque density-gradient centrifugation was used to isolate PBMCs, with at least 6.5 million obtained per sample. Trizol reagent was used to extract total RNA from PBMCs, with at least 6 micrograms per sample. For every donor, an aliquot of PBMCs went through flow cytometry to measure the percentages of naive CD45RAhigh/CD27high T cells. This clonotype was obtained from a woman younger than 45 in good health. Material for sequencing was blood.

The CDR3 in this case is CAISGGRGLETQYF. DNA sequence: TGTGCCATCAGTGGGGGCAGAGGGCTAGAGACCCAGTACTTC. The chain is encoded by TRBV10-3 joined to TRBJ2-5; the D gene is tentatively TRBD1 or TRBD2, each matching 5 bases. Taken from the germline V gene, the CDR1 and CDR2 loops are ENHRY and SYGVKD. The CDR3 contains 14 residues, cysteine and phenylalanine counted. The CDR3 DNA has 42 bases and is translated from base 1. At the junction V is shortened by 4 bases and J by 4 bases, with 13 bases in between.